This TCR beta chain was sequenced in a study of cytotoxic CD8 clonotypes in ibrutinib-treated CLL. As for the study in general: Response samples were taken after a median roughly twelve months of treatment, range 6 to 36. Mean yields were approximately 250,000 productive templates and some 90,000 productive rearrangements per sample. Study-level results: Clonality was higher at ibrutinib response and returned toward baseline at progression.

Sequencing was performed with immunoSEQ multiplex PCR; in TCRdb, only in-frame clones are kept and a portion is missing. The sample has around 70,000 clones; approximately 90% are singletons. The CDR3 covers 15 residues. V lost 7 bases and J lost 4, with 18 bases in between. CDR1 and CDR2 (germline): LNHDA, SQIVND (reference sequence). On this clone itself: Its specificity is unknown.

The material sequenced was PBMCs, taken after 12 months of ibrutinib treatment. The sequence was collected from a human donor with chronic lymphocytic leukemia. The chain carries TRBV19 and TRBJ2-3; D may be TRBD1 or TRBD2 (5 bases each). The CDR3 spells CASTPLGEGPDTQYF. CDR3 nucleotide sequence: TGTGCCAGTACCCCCTTGGGGGAAGGTCCAGATACGCAGTATTTT.